This record looks at one T cell receptor (beta chain) sequence and its context. Clones were sequenced by immunoSEQ multiplex PCR, and TCRdb holds only the in-frame ones, with some missing. This table holds tens of thousands of clones, about 88% found once. The data belong to a study of control samples from healthy donors and cancer patients. Germline V gives CDR1 MNHEY, CDR2 SVGEGT. V lost 5 bases and J 1 base, leaving 11 bases between the germline ends. The CDR3 spans 14 residues. The sequence was collected from a woman aged 60 to 75 in good health. The V and J genes are TRBV6-2 or TRBV6-3 and TRBJ1-1; D is unclear. Sequences were obtained from blood. As DNA, the CDR3 is TGTGCCAGCAGTCGCACCCCGGGGAACACTGAAGCTTTCTTT. Its protein product is CASSRTPGNTEAFF.